These 21 T cell receptor beta chains share one sample of origin, sequenced in a study of beta chain features in type 1 diabetes (dated by TCRdb to between 2018 and 2020). Results the study describes overall, beyond this receptor: In all four CD4+ subsets, TCRB CDR3 length was moderately but significantly shorter in type 1 diabetes patients.

These receptors lack a known antigen. Library prep was done by the immunoSEQ multiplex PCR assay. The entire isolated RNA was reverse transcribed using the High Capacity cDNA Reverse Transcription Kit, and thus expressed TCRB transcripts were sequenced. In TCRdb, the immuneACCESS table is reduced to in-frame sequences with V and J assigned. These tables do not hold every clone; where another copy was compared, an unresolved V gene accounts for under half, and the others remain unexplained. Across this sample there are around 710,000 clones, with around 11% seen only once. The top ten constitute more than 0.1% of the sample. The sample taken for sequencing was naive CD4+ T cells from blood. Taken with the paper, the label for cell subset or site translates to: true naive CD4+ T cells. Every receptor here comes from a man aged 25-45 years with type 1 diabetes.

This clone occurred a few times. The chain is built from TRBV6-6 and TRBJ2-5, with 8 positions matching TRBD2. V was pared by 7 bases and J by 4 bases, with 5 bases of the junction left unmatched. This CDR3 has 13 residues. Germline V gene data show CDR1 as MNHNY and CDR2 as SVGAGI (reference sequence). The CDR3 region has the DNA TGTGCCAGCACCAAAGCGGGGGCAGAGACCCAGTACTTC. Its translation: CASTKAGAETQYF.

The chain recombines TRBV6-5 with TRBJ2-3; the D gene is possibly TRBD1 (6 bases). V was trimmed by 5 bases and J by 6 bases, leaving 12 bases between them. This CDR3 has 13 residues. Germline loops: CDR1 MNHEY, CDR2 SVGAGI. The CDR3 sequence is CASSPTGSDTQYF. As DNA, the CDR3 is TGTGCCAGCAGTCCTACAGGGTCGGATACGCAGTATTTT.

There are a few counts of this clone. The chain recombines TRBV19 with TRBJ1-6, with D perhaps matching TRBD1 (6 bases). Trimming shortened V by 4 bases and J by 15 bases, and 19 bases separated the two germline ends. Germline V gene lookup returns CDR1 LNHDA and CDR2 SQIVND (reference sequence). The CDR3 contains 14 residues. CDR3 region: CASSNSLSGQYLHF. DNA for the CDR3: TGTGCCAGTAGTAATTCGTTGAGTGGACAGTACCTCCACTTT.

This clone was seen at least ten times. The chain couples TRBV7-2 to TRBJ2-3; the match to TRBD2 covers 11 bases. Trimming took 5 bases from V and 0 from J; bases not matched to a gene: 7. There are 17 residues in the CDR3. Germline CDR1 SGHTA, CDR2 FQGNSA. The CDR3 reads CASSIRLAGTSTDTQYF. As DNA, the CDR3 is TGTGCCAGCAGCATACGACTAGCGGGGACTAGCACAGATACGCAGTATTTT.

This chain uses TRBV5-1 with TRBJ2-5, with TRBD2 identical over 12 bases. Germline CDR1 is SGHRS and CDR2 is YFSETQ. There are 15 residues in the CDR3. With 4 bases clipped from V and 3 bases from J, the junction kept 4 bases outside the gene matches. The CDR3 DNA reads TGCGCCAGCAGCCCACTAGCGGGGGGTAAAGAGACCCAGTACTTC. Translating gives CASSPLAGGKETQYF.

The V gene is TRBV19, the J gene TRBJ1-3; D gene ambiguous. The CDR3 covers 12 residues. With 11 bases removed from V and 2 bases from J, the gap between germline ends came to 10 bases. Per the germline V gene, CDR1 is LNHDA and CDR2 is SQIVND (reference sequence). The CDR3 loop is CALGTPGNTIYF. The CDR3 DNA sequence: TGTGCCCTAGGAACACCTGGAAACACCATATATTTT.

This clone was recorded a few times. This chain uses TRBV7-2 with TRBJ2-7, with D perhaps TRBD1 (5 bases). Germline CDR1 reads SGHTA; CDR2 reads FQGNSA. The CDR3 is 15 residues long. The germline V and J ends were trimmed by 5 bases and 5 bases, with 19 bases remaining between them. In DNA form, the CDR3 reads TGTGCCAGCAGCCTACCCAACAGGCAGGGCAACGAGCAGTACTTC. Its protein product is CASSLPNRQGNEQYF. Based on the CDR3 plus reference TRBV7-2 and TRBJ2-7, the full variable domain is GAGVSQSPSNKVTEKGKDVELRCDPISGHTALYWYRQSLGQGLEFLIYFQGNSAPDKSGLPSDRFSAERTGGSVSTLTIQRTQQEDSAVYLCASSLPNRQGNEQYFGPGTRLTVT.

The chain joins TRBV29-1 to TRBJ1-4; D gene uncertain. CDR1 SQVTM and CDR2 ANQGSEA come from the germline V gene. This CDR3 has 11 amino acids. V was cut by 3 bases and J by 7 bases, with 6 bases left in between. The CDR3 nucleotides are TGCAGCGTTGATTCGGGTGAAAAACTGTTTTTT. Protein: CSVDSGEKLFF.

This clone occurred a few times. This chain connects TRBV2 to TRBJ1-3; D call uncertain. Germline CDR1 and CDR2: SNHLY and FYNNEI. The length of the CDR3 is 11 residues. Trimming took off 3 bases at V and 11 bases at J, with 8 bases between the two ends. CDR3 nucleotide sequence: TGTGCCAGCAGTGAGGGAGGAGCCATATATTTT. Translating gives CASSEGGAIYF.

The sample holds a few counts of this clone. The rearrangement links TRBV19 to TRBJ1-2, with D unresolved. With 8 bases removed from V and 5 bases from J, the gap between germline ends came to 6 bases. The V gene's germline CDR1 is LNHDA and CDR2 SQIVND (reference sequence). The CDR3 sequence is 10 residues long. In DNA form, the CDR3 reads TGTGCCAGTTCGGGATATGGCTACACCTTC. Translation: CASSGYGYTF.

This clone has only a few counts. The CDR3 nucleotides are TGCGCCAGCAGCCAAGACTGGACAGGCCTAGCCAAAAACATTCAGTACTTC. Its protein is CASSQDWTGLAKNIQYF. The rearrangement joins TRBV4-3 to TRBJ2-4; 7 bases are shared with TRBD1. The V segment lost 0 bases and the J segment 0 bases; nucleotides outside the gene matches: 5. CDR1 is LGHNA, CDR2 YSLEER, per germline. The CDR3 is 17 amino acids.

As regards this clone: The sample carries other DNA sequences with the same CDR3. J is TRBJ2-3 and V is TRBV7-2, with D uncertain. Germline V gene sequence: CDR1 SGHTA, CDR2 FQGNSA. Trimming shortened V by 2 bases and J by 0 bases, and 0 bases separated the two germline ends. The CDR3 length is 12 residues. CDR3 residues: CASSLSTDTQYF. CDR3 nucleotides: TGTGCCAGCAGCTTAAGCACAGATACGCAGTATTTT.

The J gene is TRBJ2-2, the V gene TRBV5-1; D is unclear. This CDR3 spans 16 amino acids. Germline V CDR1 and CDR2: SGHRS, YFSETQ. V was shortened by 2 bases and J by 1 base, with 12 bases between the two germline ends. Here the CDR3 DNA reads TGCGCCAGCAGCTTATCCGCTTCGGAGAACACCGGGGAGCTGTTTTTT. This encodes CASSLSASENTGELFF. Full variable domain (rest looked up from reference TRBV5-1 and TRBJ2-2): KAGVTQTPRYLIKTRGQQVTLSCSPISGHRSVSWYQQTPGQGLQFLFEYFSETQRNKGNFPGRFSGRQFSNSRSEMNVSTLELGDSALYLCASSLSASENTGELFFGEGSRLTVL.

This clone was seen more than once but under ten times. The chain is built from TRBV19 and TRBJ1-4; possible D gene TRBD1, 5 bases. V was pared by 3 bases and J by 8 bases, with 16 bases between. CDR3 size: 15 residues. Per the germline V gene, CDR1 is LNHDA and CDR2 is SQIVND (reference sequence). The CDR3 DNA reads as TGTGCCAGTAGTATCGGGGACGGGGTTCACGAAAAACTGTTTTTT. Protein: CASSIGDGVHEKLFF.

This sequence joins TRBV9 and TRBJ2-3, with 11 nucleotides matching TRBD2. The J segment lost 0 bases and the V segment lost 2 bases, leaving 5 bases of the junction unmatched. The CDR3 is 17 amino acids. Per the germline V gene, CDR1 is SGDLS and CDR2 is YYNGEE. For the CDR3, the DNA is TGTGCCAGCAGCGTTGCGACTAGCGGGGCTAGCACAGATACGCAGTATTTT. Encoded protein: CASSVATSGASTDTQYF.

This clone was recorded a few times. V and J are TRBV7-9 and TRBJ1-4; the D is unclear. Germline V CDR1 and CDR2: SEHNR, FQNEAQ (reference sequence). The V end lost 7 bases, the J end lost 0 bases, and 6 bases lay between the germline ends. This CDR3 is 13 amino acids long. The CDR3 spells CASTPTTNEKLFF. In nucleotides, the CDR3 is TGTGCCAGCACCCCCACAACTAATGAAAAACTGTTTTTT.

The rearrangement links TRBV4-2 to TRBJ1-6, with D possibly being TRBD1 (6 bases). V lost 1 base to trimming and J lost 8 bases, with 9 bases between them. The germline gives CDR1 LGHNA, CDR2 YNFKEQ. The CDR3 loop spans 14 amino acids. In DNA form, the CDR3 reads TGTGCCAGCAGCCAAGCTCACAGGGATTCACCCCTCCACTTT. Protein: CASSQAHRDSPLHF.

This clone appeared a few times. The chain is built from TRBV30 and TRBJ1-4; 7 nucleotides match TRBD1. The trim removed 6 bases at V and 6 bases at J, leaving 10 bases unmatched. Germline V gene lookup returns CDR1 GTSNPN and CDR2 SVGIG (reference sequence). This CDR3 spans 14 amino acids. The CDR3, as DNA: TGTGCCTGTCCAGTAAGGGGGCGCCATGAAAAACTGTTTTTT. As protein: CACPVRGRHEKLFF.

This sequence joins TRBV19 and TRBJ1-5; D unresolved. The germline V gene has CDR1 LNHDA and CDR2 SQIVND (reference sequence). The V end lost 6 bases, the J end lost 11 bases, and 17 bases lay between the germline ends. The CDR3 has 13 residues. The CDR3 sequence is CASSRPQVETQHF. As DNA, the CDR3 is TGTGCCAGTAGCCGCCCCCAAGTAGAAACCCAGCATTTT.

This clone was counted a few times. The gene calls are TRBV7-9 and TRBJ2-1; no reliable D call. There are 11 residues in the CDR3. V lost 1 base, J lost 9 bases, and 4 bases lay in between. CDR1 is SEHNR, CDR2 FQNEAQ, per germline (reference sequence). This CDR3 reads CASSLGGEQFF. CDR3 coding DNA: TGTGCCAGCAGCTTAGGGGGTGAGCAGTTCTTC.

This chain links TRBV6-5 with TRBJ2-7; D assignment may be TRBD1 or TRBD2 (5 bases each). The CDR3 is 15 residues long. With 7 bases removed from V and 6 bases from J, the gap between germline ends came to 22 bases. Germline V gene lookup returns CDR1 MNHEY and CDR2 SVGAGI. CDR3 nucleotide sequence: TGTGCCAGCATCCAGAATCCCGGGGCTTCAGGCGAGCAGTACTTC. It specifies CASIQNPGASGEQYF.